The 17 T cell receptor beta chains in this list originate from one sample, sequenced in a study of cytomegalovirus exposure and HLA in healthy donors. Primers: 60 Vbeta forward and 13 Jbeta reverse. The repertoire was sequenced with immunoSEQ multiplex PCR; TCRdb's copy has only in-frame clones and lacks some. The table includes about 140,000 clones, roughly 73% detected once. Sequencing was carried out using PBMCs. The receptor set was obtained from a woman aged 40 to 50 in good health and CMV-seronegative.

This rearrangement joins TRBV7-3 to TRBJ2-1, with 8 bases lining up with TRBD2. This CDR3 is built from 15 residues. The germline V gene encodes CDR1 SGHTA and CDR2 FQGTGA. After removal of 1 base from V and 7 bases from J, the junction contained 6 bases not matched to a gene. The CDR3 is CASSLIGGAENEQFF. CDR3 DNA: TGTGCCAGCAGCTTAATCGGGGGGGCTGAAAATGAGCAGTTCTTC. The whole variable domain, remainder taken from reference TRBV7-3 and TRBJ2-1, is GAGVSQTPSNKVTEKGKYVELRCDPISGHTALYWYRQSLGQGPEFLIYFQGTGAADDSGLPNDRFFAVRPEGSVSTLKIQRTERGDSAVYLCASSLIGGAENEQFFGPGTRLTVL.

This chain joins TRBV19 and TRBJ2-7, with TRBD2 matching 10 bases. Germline lookup yields CDR1 LNHDA and CDR2 SQIVND (reference sequence). The CDR3 length is 15 residues. The junction had 5 bases not matched to a gene; V was cut back by 3 bases and J by 3 bases. In DNA form, the CDR3 reads TGTGCCAGTAGTATTTCTAGCGGGGGCTTCTACGAGCAGTACTTC. Translation: CASSISSGGFYEQYF.

The V and J genes are TRBV7-2 and TRBJ1-2; D is unresolved. Germline lookup yields CDR1 SGHTA and CDR2 FQGNSA. Deletions cut 8 bases from V and 4 bases from J, with 14 bases between. The CDR3 spans 13 residues. The CDR3 nucleotides read TGTGCCAGCGCTAAATCGAACCCCTATGGCTACACCTTC. Its protein is CASAKSNPYGYTF.

This rearrangement joins TRBV15 to TRBJ2-1; TRBD2 is a possible D gene (6 bases). This CDR3 has 15 residues. V was shortened by 0 bases and J by 6 bases, with 12 bases between the two germline ends. The germline gives CDR1 LNHNV, CDR2 YYDKDF (reference sequence). This CDR3 reads CATSRDLRGFNEQFF. The CDR3 DNA follows: TGTGCCACCAGCAGAGACCTACGGGGGTTCAATGAGCAGTTCTTC.

V gene TRBV25-1 combines with J gene TRBJ1-1; D is possibly TRBD1 (6 bases). V lost 3 bases to trimming and J lost 3 bases, with 17 bases between them. The germline V gene has CDR1 MGHDK and CDR2 SYGVNS. The CDR3 loop spans 16 amino acids. CDR3 sequence: CASSDSATGLYTEAFF. The CDR3 nucleotides read TGTGCCAGCAGTGACTCTGCCACAGGGCTGTACACTGAAGCTTTCTTT.

V usage is TRBV2 and J usage is TRBJ1-1, with D possibly TRBD1 on 5 matching bases. V lost 3 bases, J lost 8 bases, and 13 bases lay in between. The CDR3 is made up of 13 amino acids. Germline-derived CDR1 and CDR2 are SNHLY and FYNNEI. The CDR3 DNA is TGTGCCAGCAGTGACCAAGGACACGCCGAAGCTTTCTTT. Translated, it gives CASSDQGHAEAFF.

In its sample, this clone was seen once. The sample has other DNA sequences that encode this CDR3 too. The chain uses TRBV5-1 and TRBJ1-2; 9 bases align to TRBD1. CDR3 length: 13 residues. The V gene's germline CDR1 is SGHRS and CDR2 YFSETQ. Trimming took 4 bases from V and 6 from J; bases not matched to a gene: 4. The CDR3 spells CASSLGQGDGYTF. For the CDR3, the DNA is TGCGCCAGCAGCCTGGGACAGGGAGATGGCTACACCTTC.

The V call is TRBV7-9, the J call TRBJ2-5; 9 nucleotides agree with TRBD1. The CDR3 is made up of 14 amino acids. The germline CDR1 and CDR2 sequences are SEHNR and FQNEAQ (reference sequence). J lost 2 bases, V lost 5 bases, and 3 bases had no gene match. The CDR3 bases are TGTGCCAGCAGCACCGGACAGGGGCAAGAGACCCAGTACTTC. Its protein product is CASSTGQGQETQYF. The entire variable domain, with the rest obtained from reference TRBV7-9 and TRBJ2-5, is as follows: DTGVSQNPRHKITKRGQNVTFRCDPISEHNRLYWYRQTLGQGPEFLTYFQNEAQLEKSRLLSDRFSAERPKGSFSTLEIQRTEQGDSAMYLCASSTGQGQETQYFGPGTRLLVL.

The J gene is TRBJ1-6, the V gene TRBV28; 8 nucleotides agree with TRBD1. V was pared by 4 bases and J by 9 bases, with 8 bases of the junction left unmatched. This CDR3 has 15 residues. Germline assignment: CDR1 MDHEN and CDR2 SYDVKM. As DNA, the CDR3 is TGTGCCAGCAGTTCCCGTGGACAGGGTATTTCACCCCTCCACTTT. It is translated as CASSSRGQGISPLHF.

The J gene is TRBJ1-2, the V gene TRBV13, with D uncertain. The CDR3 has 14 residues. V lost 5 bases to trimming and J lost 4 bases, with 14 bases between them. Germline V gives CDR1 PRHDT, CDR2 FYEKMQ (reference sequence). The chain's CDR3 is CASSVEGGSYGYTF. CDR3 DNA sequence: TGTGCCAGCAGCGTGGAGGGTGGCTCCTATGGCTACACCTTC.

The chain employs TRBV5-4 and TRBJ2-1; D remains unclear. The length of the CDR3 is 15 residues. Trimming left V 4 bases short and J 0 bases short, with 11 bases between. CDR1 is SGHNT, CDR2 YYREEE, per germline (reference sequence). The chain's CDR3 is CASSPRLSSYNEQFF. The CDR3 region has the DNA TGTGCCAGCAGCCCTCGACTGAGCTCCTACAATGAGCAGTTCTTC.

This chain connects TRBV15 to TRBJ2-7; TRBD1 agrees at 11 bases. The junction had 6 bases not matched to a gene; V was cut back by 0 bases and J by 5 bases. This CDR3 comprises 16 residues. Germline CDR1 LNHNV, CDR2 YYDKDF (reference sequence). This CDR3 reads CATSRDPGTGGNEQYF. The CDR3 DNA reads as TGTGCCACCAGCAGAGACCCCGGGACAGGGGGTAACGAGCAGTACTTC.

The gene calls are TRBV5-3 and TRBJ2-7; perhaps TRBD2 as D (7 bases). TRBV5-3 is an ORF, and what it does is uncertain. The CDR3 spans 14 residues. V was pared by 4 bases and J by 7 bases, with 18 bases between. Here the CDR3 reads CARSDRGAREEQYV. CDR3 bases: TGTGCCAGAAGCGATCGGGGGGCCCGGGAGGAGCAGTACGTC.

V is TRBV7-9 and J is TRBJ1-5; 8 nucleotides align to TRBD1. Germline loops: CDR1 SEHNR, CDR2 FQNEAQ (reference sequence). V shed 0 bases and J 0 bases; nucleotides not matched to a gene: 4. This CDR3 region has 17 residues. In DNA, the CDR3 is TGTGCCAGCAGCTTAGCCGCAGGGGGCCATAGCAATCAGCCCCAGCATTTT. It is translated as CASSLAAGGHSNQPQHF.

The chain carries TRBV5-6 and TRBJ1-4, with 11 bases lining up with TRBD1. The CDR3 consists of 15 residues. Trimming took 1 base from V and 6 from J; bases not matched to a gene: 2. The germline V gene encodes CDR1 SGHDT and CDR2 YYEEEE. This chain's CDR3 is CASSLLGQGDEKLFF. CDR3 in DNA: TGTGCCAGCAGCTTGTTGGGACAGGGGGATGAAAAACTGTTTTTT.

This clone was detected only once. The DNA of the CDR3 is TGTGCCAGCAGCACCGGTGGCCCGGGAGATACGCAGTATTTT. Translated, it gives CASSTGGPGDTQYF. V gene TRBV13 combines with J gene TRBJ2-3; D remains ambiguous. V lost 5 bases, J lost 5 bases, and 14 bases lay in between. This CDR3 is built from 14 residues. From germline, CDR1 is PRHDT and CDR2 FYEKMQ (reference sequence).

This clone showed up just a few times. The chain combines TRBV2 with TRBJ1-1; D perhaps matches TRBD1 (6 bases). The CDR3 runs 13 residues. The V gene lost 7 bases and the J gene lost 2 bases, with 11 bases spanning the gap. The germline CDR1 and CDR2 sequences are SNHLY and FYNNEI. CDR3 DNA: TGTGCCAGCAAGGGGGAAAGTAACACTGAAGCTTTCTTT. Its protein is CASKGESNTEAFF.